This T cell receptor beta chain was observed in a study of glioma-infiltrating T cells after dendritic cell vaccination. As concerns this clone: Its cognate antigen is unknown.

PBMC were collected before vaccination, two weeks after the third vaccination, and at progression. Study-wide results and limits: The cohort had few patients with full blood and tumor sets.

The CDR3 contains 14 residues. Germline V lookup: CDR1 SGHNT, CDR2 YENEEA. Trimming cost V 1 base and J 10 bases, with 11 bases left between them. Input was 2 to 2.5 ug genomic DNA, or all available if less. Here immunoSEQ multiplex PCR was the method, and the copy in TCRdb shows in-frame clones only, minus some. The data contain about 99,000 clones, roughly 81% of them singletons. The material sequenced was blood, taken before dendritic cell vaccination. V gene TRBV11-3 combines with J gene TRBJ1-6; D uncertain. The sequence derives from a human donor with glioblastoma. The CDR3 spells CASSLVPSGSPLHF. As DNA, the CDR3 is TGTGCCAGCAGCTTAGTACCTTCAGGATCACCCCTCCACTTT.